This is a list of T cell receptor beta chains from one sample in a study of response to subunit inactivated influenza vaccine. TCRdb reprocessed the RT-PCR reads with MiXCR, giving one entry per CDR3 protein. The data show 500,000 to 600,000 distinct CDR3 sequences, 7.6% seen once. Sequencing used PBMCs from blood, obtained around 25 months after vaccination. The receptors were sampled from a man aged 50-75 years who received an inactivated influenza vaccine. CDR3s include the opening cysteine and the closing phenylalanine or tryptophan. D genes are given only for firm matches. Only part of the rows carry a size: once, few, many, or a class if the clone is expanded.

J gene	CDR3 length	V gene	D gene	clone size	CDR3 protein	CDR3 DNA
TRBJ2-5	18	TRBV9	TRBD2	-	CASSVGAAGGTSGETQYF	TGTGCCAGCAGCGTAGGGGCAGCGGGGGGGACTTCGGGTGAGACCCAGTACTTC
TRBJ1-2	14	TRBV10-3	-	few	CASTRQNTNYGYTF	TGTGCCAGCACGAGACAGAACACTAACTATGGCTACACCTTC
TRBJ2-2	15	TRBV2	TRBD2	few	CASRGLAGATGELFF	TGTGCCAGCAGGGGACTAGCGGGGGCCACCGGGGAGCTGTTTTTT
TRBJ2-7	14	TRBV7-2	-	few	CASSPAPRNYEQYF	TGTGCCAGCAGCCCCGCCCCTAGGAACTACGAGCAGTACTTC
TRBJ2-3	16	TRBV7-9	TRBD2	few	CASSARTSGSRNTQYF	TGTGCCAGCAGCGCAAGGACTAGCGGGAGTCGGAATACGCAGTATTTT
TRBJ2-1	16	TRBV7-9	TRBD1	many	CASTQYGQGGYNEQFF	TGTGCCAGCACCCAATATGGACAGGGTGGGTACAATGAGCAGTTCTTC
TRBJ2-5	14	TRBV6-1	-	many	CASTEHGTQETQYF	TGTGCCAGCACTGAGCACGGGACCCAAGAGACCCAGTACTTC
TRBJ1-2	13	TRBV18	-	many	CASSQGQNGDYTF	TGTGCCAGCTCCCAAGGACAGAACGGCGACTACACCTTC
TRBJ2-3	14	TRBV7-3	-	many	CASSSGLYSDTQYF	TGTGCCAGCAGCTCGGGACTGTACTCCGATACGCAGTATTTT
TRBJ2-1	17	TRBV6-5	TRBD2	few	CASSYLASGRTYNEQFF	TGTGCCAGCAGTTACCTCGCTAGCGGGCGGACCTACAATGAGCAGTTCTTC
TRBJ1-2	15	TRBV4-3	TRBD1	few	CASSPRDRGDYGYTF	TGCGCCAGCAGCCCTCGGGACAGGGGGGACTATGGCTACACCTTC
TRBJ1-6	13	TRBV3-1	-	few	CASSQTGESPLHF	TGTGCCAGCAGCCAAACGGGGGAATCACCCCTCCACTTT
TRBJ2-1	13	TRBV6-2/TRBV6-3	-	few	CASALSSYNEQFF	TGTGCCAGCGCCCTAAGCTCCTACAATGAGCAGTTCTTC
TRBJ2-3	13	TRBV20-1	-	-	CSAKRDMSDTQYF	TGCAGTGCCAAAAGAGATATGTCAGATACGCAGTATTTT
TRBJ2-4	13	TRBV15	TRBD1	-	CATSPTGMDIQYF	TGTGCCACCAGCCCGACAGGGATGGACATTCAGTACTTC
TRBJ2-2	11	TRBV5-1	-	few	CATGATGELFF	TGCGCCACCGGGGCCACCGGGGAGCTGTTTTTT
TRBJ2-2	15	TRBV6-1	-	many	CATHPRGRVTGELFF	TGTGCCACCCACCCACGGGGGCGAGTTACCGGGGAGCTGTTTTTT
TRBJ1-2	13	TRBV27	TRBD1	many	CASSRDRVYGYTF	TGTGCCAGCAGTCGAGACAGGGTCTATGGCTACACCTTC
TRBJ2-5	15	TRBV5-1	TRBD1	many	CASSLGQGAQETQYF	TGCGCCAGCAGCTTGGGACAGGGGGCCCAAGAGACCCAGTACTTC
TRBJ2-7	17	TRBV4-3	TRBD2	-	CASSQAIPRGESYEQYF	TGCGCCAGCAGCCAAGCGATCCCCCGGGGGGAGTCCTACGAGCAGTACTTC
TRBJ2-5	17	TRBV5-1	TRBD2	-	CASSLGGLAGDQETQYF	TGCGCCAGCAGCTTGGGAGGACTAGCGGGCGATCAAGAGACCCAGTACTTC
TRBJ2-1	13	TRBV2	-	-	CASSDGLLNEQFF	TGTGCCAGCAGTGATGGACTACTCAATGAGCAGTTCTTC
TRBJ2-6	16	TRBV27	-	many	CASSPYTNSGANVLTF	TGTGCCAGCAGTCCATACACAAACTCTGGGGCCAACGTCCTGACTTTC
TRBJ2-2	14	TRBV7-2	TRBD1	-	CASRPGQATGELFF	TGTGCCAGCAGACCGGGACAGGCCACCGGGGAGCTGTTTTTT
TRBJ2-7	15	TRBV28	TRBD1	few	CASSGAGQGSYEQYF	TGTGCCAGCAGTGGAGCGGGACAGGGCTCCTACGAGCAGTACTTC
TRBJ2-1	18	TRBV24-1	TRBD1	-	CATSDHTPGTGPYNEQFF	TGTGCCACCAGTGATCACACTCCCGGGACAGGGCCCTACAATGAGCAGTTCTTC
TRBJ2-5	15	TRBV10-2	TRBD1	-	CASSDPGQGKETQYF	TGCGCCAGCAGTGACCCGGGACAGGGAAAAGAGACCCAGTACTTC
TRBJ1-4	14	TRBV2	-	few	CASTMDSAVEKLFF	TGTGCCAGCACTATGGACTCAGCCGTAGAGAAACTGTTTTTT
TRBJ2-3	16	TRBV12-3/TRBV12-4	TRBD2	many	CASSKSGLASPRVQYF	TGTGCCAGCAGTAAATCGGGACTAGCGTCTCCCCGGGTGCAGTATTTT
TRBJ2-1	16	TRBV20-1	-	few	CSARGGRDSLGNEQFF	TGCAGTGCTAGGGGGGGGCGGGACAGTTTAGGAAATGAGCAGTTCTTC
TRBJ2-5	13	TRBV5-1	-	few	CASSGTADTAQYF	TGCGCCAGCAGCGGGACCGCCGATACGGCCCAGTACTTC
TRBJ2-1	12	TRBV6-2/TRBV6-3	-	-	CASIGPHNEQFF	TGTGCCAGCATCGGACCCCACAATGAGCAGTTCTTC
TRBJ1-1	16	TRBV18	-	few	CASSLRGAGLNTEAFF	TGTGCCAGCTCACTGCGGGGAGCTGGCTTAAACACTGAAGCTTTCTTT
TRBJ1-1	14	TRBV4-1	TRBD1	-	CASSQDATGGKAFF	TGCGCCAGCAGCCAAGATGCGACAGGGGGTAAAGCTTTCTTT
TRBJ2-3	14	TRBV20-1	TRBD1	few	CSASGTGSTDTQYF	TGCAGTGCTAGTGGGACAGGGAGCACAGATACGCAGTATTTT
TRBJ2-5	13	TRBV7-3	-	few	CASSLRHEETQYF	TGTGCCAGCAGCTTACGGCATGAAGAGACCCAGTACTTC
TRBJ2-1	15	TRBV5-1	-	-	CASRSGLTSYNEQFF	TGCGCCAGCCGAAGCGGGCTAACCTCCTACAATGAGCAGTTCTTC
TRBJ2-1	12	TRBV10-3	TRBD1	-	CAIRGPYNEQFF	TGTGCCATTAGGGGGCCCTACAATGAGCAGTTCTTC
TRBJ1-6	14	TRBV21-1	-	-	CASNGRSPNSPLHF	TGTGCCAGTAATGGACGGAGTCCTAATTCACCCCTCCACTTT
TRBJ2-7	14	TRBV20-1	-	few	CSANDVTSSYEQYF	TGCAGTGCTAATGACGTCACGAGCTCCTACGAGCAGTACTTC
TRBJ2-1	16	TRBV3-1	TRBD1	few	CASSQWDRGIVNEQFF	TGTGCCAGCAGCCAATGGGACAGGGGGATAGTGAATGAGCAGTTCTTC
TRBJ2-5	15	TRBV25-1	-	-	CASSAPTYRVETQYF	TGTGCCAGCAGTGCCCCGACTTACAGGGTAGAGACCCAGTACTTC
TRBJ2-5	16	TRBV9	-	-	CASSAAGQLYQETQYF	TGTGCCAGCAGCGCAGCGGGACAGCTGTACCAAGAGACCCAGTACTTC
TRBJ2-5	14	TRBV20-1	-	many	CSARATDSKETQYF	TGCAGTGCTAGAGCCACGGACAGCAAAGAGACCCAGTACTTC
TRBJ1-2	14	TRBV5-1	TRBD1	-	CASSLGDRTYGYTF	TGCGCCAGCAGCTTGGGGGACAGGACCTATGGCTACACCTTC
TRBJ2-7	17	TRBV4-1	-	few	CASSQDSKRGFWYEQYF	TGCGCCAGCAGCCAAGATAGTAAGAGGGGGTTTTGGTACGAGCAGTACTTC